This T cell receptor (beta chain) originates from a study of radiotherapy plus CTLA-4 blockade in lung cancer. Overall study context: Objective responses were seen in around 18% of patients, disease control in approximately 30%.

Concerning this clone itself: What it recognizes is unknown.

Those patients who had chemo-refractory metastatic non-small-cell lung cancer were given focal radiation along with CTLA-4 blockade through ipilimumab. The ends lost 5 bases at V and 5 bases at J; junction bases unmatched: 8. Germline V gives CDR1 SEHNR, CDR2 FQNEAQ (reference sequence). This CDR3 is 14 amino acids long. TCRdb's copy holds only in-frame clones and misses some; the assay was immunoSEQ multiplex PCR. In the table there are 85,000 to 130,000 clones, 70% to 90% of which are singletons. Whole-study results and caveats: Reported findings show early blood T cell clone dynamics, with interferon-beta, best predicted response.

The receptor was isolated from a human donor with non-small cell lung cancer that progressed on radiotherapy plus ipilimumab. Some clones in this sample may be carry-over from other donors' samples. Material: peripheral blood, obtained from a patient treated with radiotherapy plus ipilimumab. This chain connects TRBV7-9 to TRBJ2-7; 8 bases fit TRBD1. CDR3 nucleotides: TGTGCCAGCAGCCAGAGACAGGGGCGGGACGAGCAGTACTTC. This gives the protein CASSQRQGRDEQYF.